This T cell receptor beta chain derives from a study of T cell responses to AZD1222 COVID-19 vaccine (dated by TCRdb to about 2021). About the study as a whole: AZD1222 recipients given second doses at about 4 weeks or at about 12 weeks were pooled, since spike-specific TCR depth and breadth were not found to differ between the two schedules. Trial participants were enrolled by age into 18-55, 56-69 and 70-plus year subgroups, with approximately 160, 26 and 62 TCR-sequenced participants respectively. TCR sequencing covered fewer than 250 trial participants: 200 to 220 given two doses of AZD1222 and 26 given two doses of MenACWY control vaccine.

The germline V gene supplies CDR1 KGHSH and CDR2 LQKENI. Spanning cysteine to phenylalanine, the CDR3 consists of 15 amino acids. Left in the record is the CDR3 DNA by itself, 45 bases read in frame from the first base. The germline ends are 10 bases apart after V is trimmed by 2 bases and J by 0 bases. The paper's findings and limits, for the study overall: After two AZD1222 doses, both the breadth and the depth of spike-specific TCRs were significantly higher than at day 0 and than in MenACWY recipients. In the small 56-69-year group, the increase in depth fell short of significance, most likely because of low power. Vaccine-associated CD4 TCRs spanned the whole spike protein, with dominant responses in regions 160-218 and 743-854. Conclusions about previously exposed vaccinees are limited, since just six or seven AZD1222 recipients were seropositive for SARS-CoV-2 at baseline. Most participants were white British and females outnumbered males, and the authors suggested that clonal diversity may have been underestimated. No day 14 peak-response samples were available, so repertoires were characterized only after the peak T cell response. Epitopes outside the regions mutated in the B.1.351 and B.1.1.7 variants were reportedly recognized by nearly half of the unique spike-specific TCRs.

Worth noting for this clone: Its antigen specificity is not known. No base qualities exist here, and no much larger clone lies one base off it.

Reading the label with the study, this specimen's time point is: baseline before first vaccination. The vaccinee samples were drawn from two UK trials, COV001 and COV002, one of which was a single-blind randomized controlled phase 2/3 trial testing AZD1222 (ChAdOx1 nCoV-19) in healthy adults. Trial participant PBMC samples were collected at day 0 and day 28 after the second dose for TCRbeta chain sequencing. The CDR3 regions of human TCRbeta chains were analyzed by immunosequencing. The study's own analysis went as follows. Repertoire TCRs were checked for matches against a reference library of SARS-CoV-2-specific TCRs that had been generated using the MIRA antigen-specificity platform. Breadth was defined as the fraction of unique TCRs that were SARS-CoV-2-associated, and depth was defined as the fraction of total T cells that were SARS-CoV-2-associated. Using the MIRA data, every spike-specific TCR was mapped to the spike region that the TCR reacted to and assigned to either a CD4 or a CD8 class. Log10-transformed breadth and depth values were compared by one-way ANOVA with Sidak's multiple comparisons tests. TCRdb mirrors the immuneACCESS table, restricted to in-frame sequences. Some clones are absent from its copies; in checked studies, under half trace to an unresolved V gene, and the reason for the others is unknown. V and J calls and clone size are copied from that table; D and trimming were computed from the DNA. The sample table holds 150,000 or so clones, of which 75% to 95% were seen once. The ten biggest clones cover more than 1.4% of the sample.

The rearranged chain carries TRBV18 and TRBJ1-1, and the D gene may be TRBD1, 5 bases matching. Sequenced material: peripheral blood, taken on day 0 of AZD1222 vaccination. The TCR comes from an adult in good health. The CDR3 loop reads CASSPAGRVNTEAFF. The DNA is as follows: TGTGCCAGCTCACCAGCAGGGCGAGTGAACACTGAAGCTTTCTTT.